These 21 T cell receptor beta chains share one sample of origin, sequenced in a study of cytomegalovirus exposure and HLA in healthy donors. The PCR was carried out with 60 Vbeta primers and 13 Jbeta primers. The data were produced by immunoSEQ multiplex PCR, yet TCRdb's version contains in-frame clones alone and is incomplete. Of approximately 220,000 clones in the sample, approximately 80% were seen once. Sequenced input: PBMCs. Receptor source: a man in his thirties or forties in good health and CMV-seronegative.

V gene TRBV7-9 combines with J gene TRBJ2-1; 10 bases map to TRBD1. Germline values: CDR1 SEHNR, CDR2 FQNEAQ (reference sequence). This CDR3 region has 15 residues. The ends lost 5 bases at V and 9 bases at J; junction bases unmatched: 10. The CDR3 DNA reads as TGTGCCAGCAGCAAACCGGGACAGGGGAGAATTGAGCAGTTCTTC. Its translation: CASSKPGQGRIEQFF.

The J gene is TRBJ2-7, the V gene TRBV11-2; 7 nucleotides match TRBD1. The CDR3 extends over 15 amino acids. Germline trimming cut 4 bases from V and 2 bases from J; bases unmatched to any gene: 8. Germline lookup yields CDR1 SGHAT and CDR2 FQNNGV. For the CDR3, the DNA is TGTGCCAGCAGCTCTAAGGACAGGACCCCCTACGAGCAGTACTTC. Translating gives CASSSKDRTPYEQYF.

This chain links TRBV6-6 with TRBJ2-7; TRBD1 agrees at 9 bases. CDR3 length: 16 amino acids. The germline CDR1 and CDR2 sequences are MNHNY and SVGAGI (reference sequence). Germline trimming cut 0 bases from V and 1 base from J; bases unmatched to any gene: 4. The CDR3 sequence is CASSYSRDRDSYEQYF. The CDR3 DNA sequence: TGTGCCAGCAGTTACTCGAGGGACAGGGATTCCTACGAGCAGTACTTC.

This rearrangement joins TRBV7-3 to TRBJ2-3, with unresolved D. Germline lookup yields CDR1 SGHTA and CDR2 FQGTGA. Between the trimmed V and J ends, which lost 4 bases and 0 bases, there was a span of 8 bases. The CDR3 totals 14 residues. The CDR3 loop reads CASSSLGSTDTQYF. DNA for the CDR3: TGTGCCAGCAGCTCCCTAGGTAGCACAGATACGCAGTATTTT.

CDR3 in amino acids: CASSWGQSTSGNTIYF. The CDR3 DNA follows: TGTGCCAGCAGTTGGGGACAGTCTACCTCTGGAAACACCATATATTTT. This sequence joins TRBV5-5 and TRBJ1-3; 7 positions match TRBD1. This CDR3 comprises 16 residues. After removal of 5 bases from V and 0 bases from J, the junction contained 8 bases not matched to a gene. Per the germline V gene, CDR1 is SGHKS and CDR2 is YYEKEE (reference sequence).

This CDR3 reads CASLGQGNQYF. CDR3 DNA sequence: TGTGCCAGCCTGGGGCAGGGCAACCAGTACTTC. The chain has TRBV2 and TRBJ2-5; a possible D gene is TRBD1 (5 bases). V shed 8 bases and J shed 10 bases, with 14 bases lying between them. Germline assignment: CDR1 SNHLY and CDR2 FYNNEI. This CDR3 is built from 11 residues.

This chain uses TRBV29-1 with TRBJ2-5, with TRBD1 identical over 8 bases. The assigned J gene may be wrong: the sequence end matches TRBJ2-7 better. The length of the CDR3 is 15 residues. The germline V gene has CDR1 SQVTM and CDR2 ANQGSEA. The CDR3 nucleotides are TGCAGCGTTGAAGATACCTCTCAGGGGGCTTACGAGCAGTACTTC. The encoded protein is CSVEDTSQGAYEQYF.

This chain links TRBV6-1 with TRBJ2-7; D unclear. The ends were cut back, 7 bases at V and 6 bases at J, with 13 bases in the middle. There are 12 residues in the CDR3. From germline, CDR1 is MNHNS and CDR2 SASEGT. CDR3 amino acids: CASNIFRGEQYF. The DNA of the CDR3 is TGTGCCAGCAACATCTTCAGAGGCGAGCAGTACTTC.

This chain connects TRBV5-1 to TRBJ2-5, with D uncertain. V gave up 0 bases and J gave up 3 bases, with 3 bases separating them. Germline V gene lookup returns CDR1 SGHRS and CDR2 YFSETQ. The CDR3 runs 12 residues. The CDR3 bases are TGCGCCAGCAGCTTGGCCAAAGAGACCCAGTACTTC. This codes for CASSLAKETQYF.

This clone was counted only a few times. J is TRBJ2-5 and V is TRBV6-5; weak D call: TRBD1 (6 bases). Trimming removed 2 bases from V and 2 bases from J, with 12 bases in between. The germline V gene encodes CDR1 MNHEY and CDR2 SVGAGI. The CDR3 is made up of 15 amino acids. The CDR3 region has the DNA TGTGCCAGCAGTTACAGCCAGGGGATTCAAGAGACCCAGTACTTC. Its protein is CASSYSQGIQETQYF.

The genes are TRBV6-7 and TRBJ2-4, with a tentative D call TRBD1 (5 bases). TRBV6-7 is sorted into the ORF group, with uncertain function. This CDR3 contains 14 residues. V was shortened by 2 bases and J by 9 bases, with 14 bases between the two germline ends. The CDR3 nucleotides read TGTGCCAGCAGTTACGAAGGGCACAGGAGCATTCAGTACTTC. Its translation is CASSYEGHRSIQYF.

The rearrangement uses TRBV6-5 and TRBJ2-7; possible D gene TRBD1, 6 bases. The CDR3 loop spans 13 amino acids. Trimming removed 5 bases at V and 1 base at J, with 9 bases between. The V gene's germline CDR1 is MNHEY and CDR2 SVGAGI. CDR3 sequence: CASSNTGSYEQYF. The DNA of the CDR3 is TGTGCCAGCAGTAATACAGGGTCCTACGAGCAGTACTTC.

The chain is built from TRBV5-4 and TRBJ1-6, with 7 positions matching TRBD1. The junction had 7 bases not matched to a gene; V was cut back by 3 bases and J by 1 base. This CDR3 contains 17 residues. In germline, CDR1 is SGHNT, CDR2 YYREEE (reference sequence). The CDR3 spells CASSYDRERSYNSPLHF. CDR3 nucleotides: TGTGCCAGCAGCTATGACAGGGAAAGGTCCTATAATTCACCCCTCCACTTT.

The rearrangement links TRBV4-3 to TRBJ2-1, with TRBD1 matching over 7 bases. The ends lost 0 bases at V and 0 bases at J; junction bases unmatched: 2. This CDR3 spans 16 amino acids. CDR1 is LGHNA, CDR2 YSLEER, per germline. CDR3 sequence: CASSQEQGSSYNEQFF. The DNA of the CDR3 is TGCGCCAGCAGCCAAGAACAGGGGAGCTCCTACAATGAGCAGTTCTTC.

The chain joins TRBV28 to TRBJ1-4, with TRBD1 matching 7 bases. Germline lookup yields CDR1 MDHEN and CDR2 SYDVKM. Trimming at V came to 5 bases and at J to 3 bases, leaving 0 bases not matched to a gene. The CDR3 covers 13 residues. The CDR3 DNA reads TGTGCCAGCAGTGGGACAGCTAATGAAAAACTGTTTTTT. Amino acid sequence: CASSGTANEKLFF. Combining the CDR3 with reference TRBV28 and TRBJ1-4 gives the whole variable domain DVKVTQSSRYLVKRTGEKVFLECVQDMDHENMFWYRQDPGLGLRLIYFSYDVKMKEKGDIPEGYSVSREKKERFSLILESASTNQTSMYLCASSGTANEKLFFGSGTQLSVL.

This chain connects TRBV29-1 to TRBJ1-1; perhaps TRBD1 as D (6 bases). The CDR3 totals 15 residues. Trimming took 7 bases from V and 0 from J, leaving 18 bases between them. Germline assignment: CDR1 SQVTM and CDR2 ANQGSEA. CDR3 in amino acids: CSGGTSNRVNTEAFF. In nucleotides, the CDR3 is TGCAGCGGGGGGACATCAAATAGGGTGAACACTGAAGCTTTCTTT.

V and J are TRBV9 and TRBJ2-1; a weak D match, TRBD2 (6 bases). Germline-derived CDR1 and CDR2 are SGDLS and YYNGEE. V was cut by 4 bases and J by 8 bases, with 22 bases left in between. This CDR3 is 16 amino acids long. The CDR3 bases are TGTGCCAGCAGCCCCCGACTAGTGTTTACAATCGATGAGCAGTTCTTC. Translated: CASSPRLVFTIDEQFF.

The CDR3 here is CASSYDRAGGAGEAFF. The CDR3, as DNA: TGTGCCAGCAGTTACGATCGTGCGGGGGGAGCGGGTGAAGCTTTCTTT. The chain links TRBV6-5 to TRBJ1-1; D is possibly TRBD1 (5 bases). Per germline, CDR1 MNHEY and CDR2 SVGAGI. The CDR3 runs 16 residues. V was cut by 2 bases and J by 7 bases, with 20 bases left in between.

V usage is TRBV28 and J usage is TRBJ1-2; maybe TRBD1 (5 bases). CDR1 MDHEN and CDR2 SYDVKM come from the germline V gene. Trimming cost V 6 bases and J 4 bases, with 12 bases left between them. The CDR3 sequence is 13 residues long. The chain's CDR3 is CASSPGRGYGYTF. CDR3 sequence (DNA): TGTGCCAGCAGCCCGGGTAGGGGCTATGGCTACACCTTC.

The V and J genes are TRBV5-1 and TRBJ2-2, with 9 bases lining up with TRBD2. This CDR3 region has 16 residues. Germline V gene sequence: CDR1 SGHRS, CDR2 YFSETQ. After removal of 0 bases from V and 6 bases from J, the junction contained 6 bases not matched to a gene. CDR3 amino acids: CASSLVAGGHAGELFF. Here the CDR3 DNA reads TGCGCCAGCAGCTTGGTTGCGGGGGGGCATGCCGGGGAGCTGTTTTTT.

The chain links TRBV4-3 to TRBJ1-2; 9 bases match TRBD1. The CDR3 is 14 amino acids. Germline CDR1 and CDR2: LGHNA and YSLEER. V lost 5 bases, J lost 4 bases, and 5 bases stayed unmatched. The CDR3 nucleotides read TGCGCCAGCAGCGACAGGGGGACCCCCTATGGCTACACCTTC. This translates into CASSDRGTPYGYTF.